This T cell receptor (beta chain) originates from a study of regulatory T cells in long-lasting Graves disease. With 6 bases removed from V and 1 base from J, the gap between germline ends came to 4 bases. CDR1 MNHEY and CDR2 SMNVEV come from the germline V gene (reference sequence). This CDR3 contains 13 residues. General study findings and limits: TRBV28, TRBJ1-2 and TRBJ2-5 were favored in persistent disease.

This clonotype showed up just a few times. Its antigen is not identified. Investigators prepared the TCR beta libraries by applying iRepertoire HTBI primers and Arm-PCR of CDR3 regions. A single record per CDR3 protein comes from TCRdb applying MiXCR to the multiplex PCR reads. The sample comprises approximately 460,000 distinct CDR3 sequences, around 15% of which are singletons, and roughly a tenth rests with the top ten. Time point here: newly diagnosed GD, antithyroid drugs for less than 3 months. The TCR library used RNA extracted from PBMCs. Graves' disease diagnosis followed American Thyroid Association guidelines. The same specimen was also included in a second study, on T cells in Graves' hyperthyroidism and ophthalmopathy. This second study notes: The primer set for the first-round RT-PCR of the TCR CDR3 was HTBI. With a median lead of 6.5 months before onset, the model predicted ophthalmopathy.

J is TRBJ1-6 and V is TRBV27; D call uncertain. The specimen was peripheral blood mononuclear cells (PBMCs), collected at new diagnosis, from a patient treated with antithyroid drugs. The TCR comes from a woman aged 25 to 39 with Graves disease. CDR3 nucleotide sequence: TGTGCCAGCAGAGGGTCCTATAATTCACCCCTCCACTTT. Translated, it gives CASRGSYNSPLHF.